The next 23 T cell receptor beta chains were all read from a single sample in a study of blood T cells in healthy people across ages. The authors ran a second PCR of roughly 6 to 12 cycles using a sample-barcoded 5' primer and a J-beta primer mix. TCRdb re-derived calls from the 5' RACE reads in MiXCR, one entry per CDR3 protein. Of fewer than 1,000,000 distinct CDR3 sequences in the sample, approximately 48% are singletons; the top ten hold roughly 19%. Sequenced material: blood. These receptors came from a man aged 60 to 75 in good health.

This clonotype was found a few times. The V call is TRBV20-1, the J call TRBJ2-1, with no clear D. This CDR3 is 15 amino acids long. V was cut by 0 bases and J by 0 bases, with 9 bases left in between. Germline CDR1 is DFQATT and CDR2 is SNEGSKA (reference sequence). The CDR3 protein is CSARESSSSYNEQFF. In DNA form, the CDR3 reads TGCAGTGCTAGAGAGTCATCCAGCTCCTACAATGAGCAGTTCTTC.

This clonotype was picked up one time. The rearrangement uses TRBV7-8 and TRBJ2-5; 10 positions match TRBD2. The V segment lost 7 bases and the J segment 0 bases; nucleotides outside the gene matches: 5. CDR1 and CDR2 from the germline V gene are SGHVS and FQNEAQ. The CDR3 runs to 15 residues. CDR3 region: CASTLSGGYQETQYF. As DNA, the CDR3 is TGTGCCAGCACCCTTAGCGGGGGGTACCAAGAGACCCAGTACTTC.

CDR3 DNA: TGTGCCAGCAGTACCACAGACTCCTACGAGCAGTACTTC. Protein product: CASSTTDSYEQYF. V and J are TRBV2 and TRBJ2-7, with D hard to call. CDR1 is SNHLY and CDR2 is FYNNEI in the germline V gene. V was clipped by 5 bases and J by 0 bases, with 8 bases between them. The CDR3 has 13 amino acids.

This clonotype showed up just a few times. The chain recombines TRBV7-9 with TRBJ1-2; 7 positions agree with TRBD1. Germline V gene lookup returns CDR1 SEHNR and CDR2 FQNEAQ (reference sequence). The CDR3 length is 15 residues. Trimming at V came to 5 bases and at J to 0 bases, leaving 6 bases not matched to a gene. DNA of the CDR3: TGTGCCAGCAGCGCGAGTGGGACAGCTAACTATGGCTACACCTTC. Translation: CASSASGTANYGYTF.

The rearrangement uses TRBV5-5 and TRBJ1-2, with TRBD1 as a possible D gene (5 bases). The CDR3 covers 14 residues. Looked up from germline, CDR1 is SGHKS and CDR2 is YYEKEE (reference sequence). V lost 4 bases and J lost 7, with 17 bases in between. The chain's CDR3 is CASSLGTLRSGYTF. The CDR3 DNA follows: TGTGCCAGCAGCCTGGGGACCCTGAGGAGTGGCTACACCTTC. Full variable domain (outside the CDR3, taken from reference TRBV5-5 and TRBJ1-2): DAGVTQSPTHLIKTRGQQVTLRCSPISGHKSVSWYQQVLGQGPQFIFQYYEKEERGRGNFPDRFSARQFPNYSSELNVNALLLGDSALYLCASSLGTLRSGYTFGSGTRLTVV.

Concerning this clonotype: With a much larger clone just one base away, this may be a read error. Here the CDR3 reads CASSLASGPTGELFF. In nucleotides, the CDR3 is TGCGCCAGCAGCTTGGCTTCAGGACCAACCGGGGAGCTGTTTTTT. The chain has TRBV5-1 and TRBJ2-2; D remains unclear. This CDR3 contains 15 residues. Germline V gene sequence: CDR1 SGHRS, CDR2 YFSETQ. The V end was cut by 0 bases, the J end by 5 bases, with 11 bases between.

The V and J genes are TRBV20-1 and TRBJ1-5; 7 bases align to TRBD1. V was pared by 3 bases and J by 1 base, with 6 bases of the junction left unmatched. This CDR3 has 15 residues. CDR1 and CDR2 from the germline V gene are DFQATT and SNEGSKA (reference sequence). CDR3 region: CSASDRAGSNQPQHF. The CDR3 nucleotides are TGCAGTGCTAGCGACAGGGCTGGCAGCAATCAGCCCCAGCATTTT.

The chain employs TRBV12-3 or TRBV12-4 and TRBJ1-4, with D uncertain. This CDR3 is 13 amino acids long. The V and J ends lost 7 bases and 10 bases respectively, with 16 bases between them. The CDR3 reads CASTPGRDGKLFF. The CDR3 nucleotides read TGTGCCAGCACCCCGGGCCGGGATGGAAAACTGTTTTTT.

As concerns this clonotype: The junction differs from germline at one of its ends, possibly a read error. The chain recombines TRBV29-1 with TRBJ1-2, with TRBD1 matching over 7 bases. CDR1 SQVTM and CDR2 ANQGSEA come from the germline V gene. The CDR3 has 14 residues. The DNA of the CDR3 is TGCAGCGTTGACGAGGGGGCGAAGATCTATGGCTACATCTTC. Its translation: CSVDEGAKIYGYIF.

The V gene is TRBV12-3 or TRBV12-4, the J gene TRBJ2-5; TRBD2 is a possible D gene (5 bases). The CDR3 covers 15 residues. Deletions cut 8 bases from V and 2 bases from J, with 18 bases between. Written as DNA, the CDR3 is TGTGCCAGCGAGGTGGGTAGCGACTCTCAAGAGACCCAGTACTTC. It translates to CASEVGSDSQETQYF.

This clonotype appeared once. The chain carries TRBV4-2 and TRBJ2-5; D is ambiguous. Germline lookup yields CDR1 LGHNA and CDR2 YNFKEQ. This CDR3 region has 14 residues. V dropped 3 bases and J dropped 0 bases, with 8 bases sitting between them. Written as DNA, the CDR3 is TGTGCCAGCAGCCATGGACGCGACCAAGAGACCCAGTACTTC. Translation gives CASSHGRDQETQYF.

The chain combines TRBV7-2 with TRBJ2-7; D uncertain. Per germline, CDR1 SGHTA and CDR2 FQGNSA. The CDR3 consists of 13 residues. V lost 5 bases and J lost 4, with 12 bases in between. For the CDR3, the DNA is TGTGCCAGCAGCCACCGGGTAGGTTACGAGCAGTACTTC. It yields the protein CASSHRVGYEQYF.

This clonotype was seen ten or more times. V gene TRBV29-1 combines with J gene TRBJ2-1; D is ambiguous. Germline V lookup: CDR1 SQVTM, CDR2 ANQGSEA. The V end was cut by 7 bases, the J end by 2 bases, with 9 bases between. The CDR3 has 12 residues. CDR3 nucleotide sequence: TGCAGCGGATCCGCAGCCTACAATGAGCAGTTCTTC. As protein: CSGSAAYNEQFF.

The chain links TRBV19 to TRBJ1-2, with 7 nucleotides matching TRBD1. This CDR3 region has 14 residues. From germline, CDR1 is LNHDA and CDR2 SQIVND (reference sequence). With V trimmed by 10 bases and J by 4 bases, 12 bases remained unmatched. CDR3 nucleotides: TGTGCCACGAAAAGAGATGGACAGGTCTATGGCTACACCTTC. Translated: CATKRDGQVYGYTF.

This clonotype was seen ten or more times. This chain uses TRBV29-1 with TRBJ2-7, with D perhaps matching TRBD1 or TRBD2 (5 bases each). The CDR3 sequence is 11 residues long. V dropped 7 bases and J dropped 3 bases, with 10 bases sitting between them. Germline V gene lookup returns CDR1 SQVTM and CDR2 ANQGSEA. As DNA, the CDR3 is TGCAGCGCCAGGGACCACTACGAGCAGTACTTC. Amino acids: CSARDHYEQYF.

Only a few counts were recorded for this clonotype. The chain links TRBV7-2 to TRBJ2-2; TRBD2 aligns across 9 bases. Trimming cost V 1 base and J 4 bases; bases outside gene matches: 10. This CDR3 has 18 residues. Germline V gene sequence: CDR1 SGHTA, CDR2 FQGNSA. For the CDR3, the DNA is TGTGCCAGCAGCTTAGAAGTTTTACTAGCGGGCACCACCGGGGAGCTGTTTTTT. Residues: CASSLEVLLAGTTGELFF.

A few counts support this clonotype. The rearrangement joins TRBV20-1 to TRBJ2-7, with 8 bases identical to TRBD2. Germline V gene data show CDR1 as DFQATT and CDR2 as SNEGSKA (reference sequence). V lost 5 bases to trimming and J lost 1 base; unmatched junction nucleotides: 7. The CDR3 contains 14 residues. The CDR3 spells CSARSGGASYEQYF. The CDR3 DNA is TGCAGTGCTCGTTCGGGGGGGGCATCCTACGAGCAGTACTTC.

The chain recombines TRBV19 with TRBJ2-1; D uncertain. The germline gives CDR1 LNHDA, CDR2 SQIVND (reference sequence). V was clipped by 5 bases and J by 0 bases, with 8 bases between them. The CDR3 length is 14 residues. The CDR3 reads CASSRPSSYNEQFF. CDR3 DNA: TGTGCCAGTAGTCGACCGAGCTCCTACAATGAGCAGTTCTTC.

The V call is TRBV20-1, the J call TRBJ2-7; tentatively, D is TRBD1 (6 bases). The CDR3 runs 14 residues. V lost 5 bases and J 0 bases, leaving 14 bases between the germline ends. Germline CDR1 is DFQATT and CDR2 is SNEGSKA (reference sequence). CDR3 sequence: CSAHGQPPSYEQYF. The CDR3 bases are TGCAGTGCTCACGGACAGCCACCCTCCTACGAGCAGTACTTC.

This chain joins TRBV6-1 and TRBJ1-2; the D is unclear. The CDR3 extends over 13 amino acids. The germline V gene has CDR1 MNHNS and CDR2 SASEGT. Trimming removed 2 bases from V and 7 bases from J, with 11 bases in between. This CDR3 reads CASSELTQRGYTF. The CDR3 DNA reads TGTGCCAGCAGTGAATTGACTCAGCGTGGCTACACCTTC.

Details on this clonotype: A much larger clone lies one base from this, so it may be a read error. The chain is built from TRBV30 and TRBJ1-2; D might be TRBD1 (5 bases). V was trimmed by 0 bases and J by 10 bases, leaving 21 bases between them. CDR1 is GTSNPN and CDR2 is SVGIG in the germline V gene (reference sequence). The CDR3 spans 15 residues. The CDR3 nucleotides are TGTGCCTGGAGTGTAGATACGGGGACTGTTGGGGACTACACCTTC. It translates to CAWSVDTGTVGDYTF.

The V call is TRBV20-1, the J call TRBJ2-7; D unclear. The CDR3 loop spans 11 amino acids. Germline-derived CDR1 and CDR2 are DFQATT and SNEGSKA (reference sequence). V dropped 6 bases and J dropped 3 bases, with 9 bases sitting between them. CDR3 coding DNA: TGCAGTGCCCAAGGACGCTACGAGCAGTACTTC. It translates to CSAQGRYEQYF.

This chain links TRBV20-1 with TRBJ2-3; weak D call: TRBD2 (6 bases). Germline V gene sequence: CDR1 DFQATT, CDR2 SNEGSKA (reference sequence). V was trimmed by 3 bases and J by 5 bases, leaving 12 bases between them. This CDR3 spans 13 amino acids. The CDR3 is CSARYGGRDTQYF. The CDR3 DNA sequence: TGCAGTGCTAGGTACGGGGGTCGAGATACGCAGTATTTT.